What follows describes a single T cell receptor beta chain. Its antigen is currently unknown. Profiling relied on immunoSEQ multiplex PCR, and the TCRdb table lists in-frame clones only, not all of them. This table has around 260,000 clones, over 90% appearing once. This sample was included in a study of T cell responses to AZD1222 COVID-19 vaccine. Study results and limitations: Baseline seropositivity occurred in only six or seven AZD1222 recipients. Within unmutated variant regions lay the reported targets of nearly half of spike-specific TCRs.

CDR3 size: 17 residues. With 3 bases removed from V and 3 bases from J, the gap between germline ends came to 17 bases. Per germline, CDR1 LNHNV and CDR2 YYDKDF (reference sequence). This receptor was obtained from an adult in good health. The chain links TRBV15 to TRBJ2-2; D may be TRBD2 (5 bases). Sequencing used peripheral blood, obtained on day 0 of AZD1222 vaccination. Here the CDR3 DNA reads TGTGCCACCAGCAGTGATAGCGTGCGAACTCACACCGGGGAGCTGTTTTTT. This gives the protein CATSSDSVRTHTGELFF.